This is a list of T cell receptor beta chains from one sample in a study of T cell repertoires in aging, cancer and after chemotherapy. TCRdb itself ran the multiplex PCR reads through MiXCR, one entry per CDR3 protein. The repertoire consists of some 19,000 distinct CDR3 sequences, with 35% to 40% occurring once and the leading ten covering 15% to 20%. Sequencing was performed on blood. These receptors were taken from a human donor with a solid tumor. Each CDR3 is given with its conserved first and last residue. Each record gives: V gene, CDR3 protein.

>TRBV6-1
CASNPSGGFDEQFF
>TRBV29-1
CSVDGLKGDTQYF
>TRBV15
CATSRDIITGEGYTF
>TRBV6-6
CASRKGQEYTEAFF
>TRBV5-6
CASSQQGKGATNEKLFF
>TRBV6-6
CASRHRVGINQPQHF
>TRBV30
CAWRGGDRWETDTQYF
>TRBV19
CASSIRARQDPQYF
>TRBV21-1
CASSKAGDSGGSPLHF
>TRBV6-2/TRBV6-3
CASSYSSSPLPISTDTQYF
>TRBV18
CASSPLGAAYEQYF
>TRBV6-4
CASRTDRAVGGYTF
>TRBV19
CASSKTGGSYNEQFF
>TRBV18
CASSERASLPLTYEQYF
>TRBV6-1
CASSYRLAGLNEQYF
>TRBV28
CASSSGQGVAGANVLTF
>TRBV19
CASSAQGDGGNQPQHF
>TRBV19
CASSIWDSYNEQFF
>TRBV6-2/TRBV6-3
CASSPGQGAAGELFF
>TRBV29-1
CSVELQYRGSGGELFF